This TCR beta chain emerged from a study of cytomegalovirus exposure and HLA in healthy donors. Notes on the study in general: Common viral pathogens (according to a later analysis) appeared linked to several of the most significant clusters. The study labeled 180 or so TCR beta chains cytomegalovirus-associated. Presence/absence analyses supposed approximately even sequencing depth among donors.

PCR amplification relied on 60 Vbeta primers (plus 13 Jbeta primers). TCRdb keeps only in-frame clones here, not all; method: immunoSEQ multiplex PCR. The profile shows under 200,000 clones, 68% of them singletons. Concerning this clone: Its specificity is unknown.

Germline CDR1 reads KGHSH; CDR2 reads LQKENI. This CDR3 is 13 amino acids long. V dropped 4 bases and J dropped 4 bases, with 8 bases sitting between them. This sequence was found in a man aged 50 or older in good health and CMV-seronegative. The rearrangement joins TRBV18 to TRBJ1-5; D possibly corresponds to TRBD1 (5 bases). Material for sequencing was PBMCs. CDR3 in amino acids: CASSHDSNQPQHF. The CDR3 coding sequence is TGTGCCAGCTCACACGACAGTAATCAGCCCCAGCATTTT.